The clone carrying this TCR beta chain was found a few times. Antigen: not known. The length of the CDR3 is 15 residues. CDR1 SQVTM and CDR2 ANQGSEA come from the germline V gene. With V trimmed by 0 bases and J by 8 bases, 9 bases remained unmatched. The record originates from a study of T-cell memory formation after mild COVID-19. 5'RACE with constant-segment primers yielded barcoded, UMI-tagged TCR alpha and TCR beta cDNA libraries. TCRdb processed the 5' RACE reads anew with MiXCR; each CDR3 protein has one entry. The repertoire holds over 70,000 distinct CDR3 sequences, with about 13% as singletons. Study-level points and caveats: Cross-reactive memory appears to have joined, as suggested by some responding clones showing up in pre-infection memory. The study found contracting CD4+ clones mainly in CM and EM and contracting CD8+ clones in EMRA.

The sequenced material came from PBMCs or a T cell subset sorted from them (not recorded which). The source is an adult woman who had mild COVID-19 (a few samples of this study predate the infection). Cell type and time point are not known. The chain uses TRBV29-1 and TRBJ2-4, with 8 bases identical to TRBD1. Here the CDR3 DNA reads TGCAGCGTTGAAGATCGTCGGCAGGGGGCTTACATTCAGTACTTC. This gives the protein CSVEDRRQGAYIQYF.